A selection of T cell receptor beta chains follows, all from one sample in a study of blood T cells in healthy people across ages. TCRdb reprocessed the 5' RACE reads with MiXCR, giving one entry per CDR3 protein. The sample has roughly 1.5 million distinct CDR3 sequences, about 45% seen once. Sequenced input: blood. The receptors originated from a woman aged 18 to 35 in good health. Each CDR3 is given with its conserved first and last residue. A D gene is named only where the DNA matches it firmly. Some rows mark clone size as missing; the rest say once, few, many or name a class of expanded clone.

TRBD2	few	TRBV20-1	TRBJ2-5	CSARSQREYNEQYF	TGCAGTGCTAGGTCTCAGCGGGAGTACAATGAGCAGTACTTC
TRBD1	NA	TRBV5-1	TRBJ2-5	CASSGRDSWGAETQYF	TGCGCCAGCAGCGGTCGGGACAGTTGGGGAGCAGAGACCCAGTACTTC
NA	many	TRBV7-9	TRBJ2-1	CASSLKANEQFF	TGTGCCAGCAGCTTAAAGGCCAATGAGCAGTTCTTC
NA	many	TRBV3-1	TRBJ1-2	CASSPGRTHVYGYTF	TGTGCCAGCAGCCCTGGACGTACACACGTCTATGGCTACACCTTC
NA	NA	TRBV5-1	TRBJ2-7	CASTSDYSYEQYF	TGCGCCAGCACCTCGGACTATTCCTACGAGCAGTACTTC
NA	few	TRBV3-1	TRBJ2-1	CASSQAGRQTNEQFF	TGTGCCAGCAGCCAAGCAGGCAGACAGACGAATGAGCAGTTCTTC
NA	NA	TRBV7-2	TRBJ2-3	CASSLGGIYTDTQYF	TGTGCCAGCAGCTTAGGGGGGATTTACACAGATACGCAGTATTTT
TRBD1	few	TRBV28	TRBJ1-5	CASSLTGGFQPQHF	TGTGCCAGCAGCCTCACAGGGGGCTTTCAGCCCCAGCATTTT
NA	few	TRBV15	TRBJ2-1	CATSSERLDNEQFF	TGTGCCACCAGCAGTGAACGGCTCGACAATGAGCAGTTCTTC
TRBD1	few	TRBV4-2	TRBJ1-2	CASSQDWTGPYGYTF	TGTGCCAGCAGCCAAGATTGGACAGGGCCTTATGGCTACACCTTC
NA	few	TRBV20-1	TRBJ2-3	CSATTGPSTDTQYF	TGCAGTGCAACTACAGGTCCTAGCACAGATACGCAGTATTTT
TRBD1	NA	TRBV2	TRBJ2-5	CASSAWTGAVGETQYF	TGTGCCAGCAGCGCCTGGACAGGGGCAGTAGGAGAGACCCAGTACTTC
TRBD1	NA	TRBV12-3/TRBV12-4	TRBJ2-6	CASSSNLRDRGLGANVLTF	TGTGCCAGCAGTTCAAACCTCCGGGACAGGGGTTTGGGGGCCAACGTCCTGACTTTC
TRBD1	many	TRBV29-1	TRBJ2-5	CSVVTDRSKETQYF	TGCAGCGTTGTTACGGACAGGTCTAAAGAGACCCAGTACTTC
NA	few	TRBV4-1	TRBJ2-7	CASRPAENSVHEQYF	TGCGCCAGCAGACCAGCCGAGAATAGCGTTCACGAGCAGTACTTC
TRBD1	NA	TRBV4-3	TRBJ2-7	CASSPYGQAYEQYF	TGCGCCAGCAGCCCTTACGGACAGGCCTACGAGCAGTACTTC